This T cell receptor beta chain was obtained from a study of cytomegalovirus exposure and HLA in healthy donors. In germline, CDR1 is GTSNPN, CDR2 SVGIG (reference sequence). The CDR3 contains 13 residues. V lost 3 bases, J lost 5 bases, and 13 bases lay in between. Study-wide results and caveats: Specific recognition of CMV antigens was confirmed in vitro for three chains (all CMV-associated). A list of approximately 160 TCR beta chains associated with cytomegalovirus was given. Immune exposure information available was restricted to CMV serostatus.

It was with 60 Vbeta and 13 Jbeta primers that the PCR ran. Some clones are missing from TCRdb's copy, which holds only in-frame ones; the method was immunoSEQ multiplex PCR. The sample shows around 210,000 clones, 75% to 85% of them seen only once. For this clone: Its antigen is unidentified.

The donors comprised healthy bone marrow donors. The material sequenced was PBMCs. V is TRBV30 and J is TRBJ2-5; no clear D gene. The TCR was taken from a woman aged 35 to 49 in good health and CMV-seronegative. The CDR3 DNA follows: TGTGCCTGGAGCCGCCTAAGATGGGAGACCCAGTACTTC. Translating it yields CAWSRLRWETQYF.